This paragraph reports one T cell receptor (beta chain). The CDR3 consists of 11 residues. V gave up 9 bases and J gave up 9 bases, with 13 bases separating them. The germline CDR1 and CDR2 sequences are SGDLS and YYNGEE. This sample stems from a study of blood T cell repertoires in COVID-19. About the study: T cells, B-cell-depleted T cells, or PBMCs provided the cDNA or gDNA that served as material.

Sequencing used immunoSEQ multiplex PCR; TCRdb keeps in-frame clones, though not all of them. The repertoire has fewer than 250,000 clones, approximately 84% of them found once; the top ten carry about 2%. The chain is built from TRBV9 and TRBJ2-1; no definite D call. Sequenced input: peripheral blood. The sequence was obtained from a woman of 80 years or more with acute or convalescent COVID-19. The CDR3 reads CANIQDLEQFF. In DNA, the CDR3 is TGTGCCAATATTCAGGATCTTGAGCAGTTCTTC.